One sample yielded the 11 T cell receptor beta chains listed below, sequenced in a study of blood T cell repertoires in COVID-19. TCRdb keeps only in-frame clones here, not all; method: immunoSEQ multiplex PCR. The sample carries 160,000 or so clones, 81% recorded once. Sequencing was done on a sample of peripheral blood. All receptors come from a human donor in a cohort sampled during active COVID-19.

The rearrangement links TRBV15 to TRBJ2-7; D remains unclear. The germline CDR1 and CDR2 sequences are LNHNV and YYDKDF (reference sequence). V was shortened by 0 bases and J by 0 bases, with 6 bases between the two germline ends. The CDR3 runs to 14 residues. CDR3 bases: TGTGCCACCAGCAGAGACCCCAACTCCTACGAGCAGTACTTC. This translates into CATSRDPNSYEQYF.

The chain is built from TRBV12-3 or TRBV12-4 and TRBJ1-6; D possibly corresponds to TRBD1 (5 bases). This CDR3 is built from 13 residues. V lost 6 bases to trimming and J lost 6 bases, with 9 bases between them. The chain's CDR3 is CASSPTVNSPLHF. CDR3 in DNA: TGTGCCAGCAGCCCGACAGTTAATTCACCCCTCCACTTT.

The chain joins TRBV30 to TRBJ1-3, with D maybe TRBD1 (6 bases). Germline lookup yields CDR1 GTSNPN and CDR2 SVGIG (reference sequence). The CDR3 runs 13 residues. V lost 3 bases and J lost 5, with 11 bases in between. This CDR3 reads CAWSPGQRNTIYF. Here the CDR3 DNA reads TGTGCCTGGAGCCCGGGACAACGAAACACCATATATTTT.

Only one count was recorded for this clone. CDR3 loop: CASSPGQGESGNTIYF. The CDR3 nucleotides are TGTGCCAGTAGTCCTGGACAGGGCGAATCTGGAAACACCATATATTTT. The J gene is TRBJ1-3, the V gene TRBV19; 8 bases align to TRBD1. From germline, CDR1 is LNHDA and CDR2 SQIVND (reference sequence). V was clipped by 5 bases and J by 1 base; unmatched bases: 7. The CDR3 consists of 16 residues.

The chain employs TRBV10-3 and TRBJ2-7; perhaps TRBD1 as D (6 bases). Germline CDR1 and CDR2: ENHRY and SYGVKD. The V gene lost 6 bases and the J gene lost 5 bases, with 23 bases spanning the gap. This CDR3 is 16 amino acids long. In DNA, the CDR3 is TGTGCCATCAGCCCCCCCAGGGGCCGTGTGGGTGACGAGCAGTACTTC. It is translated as CAISPPRGRVGDEQYF.

DNA for the CDR3: TGTGCCAGCAGCGGATCCGGGACTAGCGGACACAATGAGCAGTTCTTC. Its protein product is CASSGSGTSGHNEQFF. This rearrangement joins TRBV7-3 to TRBJ2-1; 11 nucleotides match TRBD2. Germline lookup yields CDR1 SGHTA and CDR2 FQGTGA. V shed 5 bases, J shed 5 bases, and the junction held 8 bases outside the gene matches. CDR3 length equals 16 residues.

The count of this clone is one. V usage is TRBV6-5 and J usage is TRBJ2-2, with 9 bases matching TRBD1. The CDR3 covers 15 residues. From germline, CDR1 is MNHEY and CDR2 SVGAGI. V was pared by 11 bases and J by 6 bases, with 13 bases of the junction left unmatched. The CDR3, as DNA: TGTGCCCGGTGGAGCCGGGACAGGGACGCCGGGGAGCTGTTTTTT. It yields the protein CARWSRDRDAGELFF.

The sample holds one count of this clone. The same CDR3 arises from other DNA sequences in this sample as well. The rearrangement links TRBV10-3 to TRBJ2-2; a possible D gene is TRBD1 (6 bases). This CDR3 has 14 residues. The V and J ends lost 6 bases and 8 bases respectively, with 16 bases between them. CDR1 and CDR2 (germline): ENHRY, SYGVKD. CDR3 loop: CAISRDTSGGELFF. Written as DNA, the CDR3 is TGTGCCATCAGCAGGGACACATCAGGTGGGGAGCTGTTTTTT.

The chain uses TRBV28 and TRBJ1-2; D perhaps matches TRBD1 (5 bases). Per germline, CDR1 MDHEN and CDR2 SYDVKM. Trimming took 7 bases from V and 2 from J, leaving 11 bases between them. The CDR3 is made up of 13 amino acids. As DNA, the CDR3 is TGTGCCAGCACCGGGGGGAGGAACTATGGCTACACCTTC. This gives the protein CASTGGRNYGYTF.

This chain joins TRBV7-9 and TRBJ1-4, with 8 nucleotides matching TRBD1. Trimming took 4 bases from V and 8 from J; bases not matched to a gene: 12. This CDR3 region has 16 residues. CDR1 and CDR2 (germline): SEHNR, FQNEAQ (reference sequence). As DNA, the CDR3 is TGTGCCAGCAGCTCGAACAGGGGGAGTGTAGAGGAAAAACTGTTTTTT. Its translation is CASSSNRGSVEEKLFF.

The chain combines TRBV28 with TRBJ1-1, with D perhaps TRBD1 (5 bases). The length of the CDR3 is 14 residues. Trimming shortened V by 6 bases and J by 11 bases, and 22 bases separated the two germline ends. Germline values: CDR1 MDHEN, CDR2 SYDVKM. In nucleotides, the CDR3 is TGTGCCAGCAGCGAGAATAGGGGAGGGCGTTCGGCTTTCTTT. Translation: CASSENRGGRSAFF.